The 30 T cell receptor beta chains listed next were all sequenced from one sample in a study of identical twins. TCRdb re-called the 5' RACE reads through MiXCR, storing one row per CDR3 protein. Of 700,000 or so distinct CDR3 sequences in the sample, approximately 22% were seen once. This same sample was also part of a study on T cells expressing NK-cell markers.

The specimen was PBMCs. These receptors came from a woman between 18 and 29 years old in good health.

The chain is built from TRBV20-1 and TRBJ2-4; no firm D call. CDR1 is DFQATT and CDR2 is SNEGSKA in the germline V gene (reference sequence). There are 12 residues in the CDR3. V was pared by 6 bases and J by 5 bases, with 11 bases between. DNA for the CDR3: TGCAGTGCCGGACCTAGAGAAAACATTCAGTACTTC. It is translated as CSAGPRENIQYF.

V and J are TRBV5-6 and TRBJ2-1; D might be TRBD2 (5 bases). The CDR3 covers 16 residues. Germline V gives CDR1 SGHDT, CDR2 YYEEEE. The ends were cut back, 1 base at V and 0 bases at J, with 11 bases in the middle. The CDR3 DNA reads TGTGCCAGCAGCTTGTACTCGGGGAGCTCCTACAATGAGCAGTTCTTC. Translated, it gives CASSLYSGSSYNEQFF.

The chain combines TRBV12-3 or TRBV12-4 with TRBJ2-1; a weak D match, TRBD2 (5 bases). Trimming left V 10 bases short and J 3 bases short, with 16 bases between. The CDR3 covers 14 residues. CDR3 sequence reads: CATLEGSYYNEQFF. The CDR3 DNA sequence: TGTGCCACCTTGGAAGGGAGTTACTACAATGAGCAGTTCTTC.

This clonotype was counted only a few times. This rearrangement joins TRBV29-1 to TRBJ2-7; D is unresolved. With 6 bases removed from V and 7 bases from J, the gap between germline ends came to 16 bases. CDR1 is SQVTM, CDR2 ANQGSEA, per germline. CDR3 size: 12 residues. The CDR3 DNA reads TGCAGCGTCACCTCCTCTTCGTGGGAGCAGTACTTC. Protein sequence: CSVTSSSWEQYF.

This clonotype was detected only once. The J gene is TRBJ2-5, the V gene TRBV2, with 13 positions matching TRBD2. This CDR3 region has 13 residues. Looked up from germline, CDR1 is SNHLY and CDR2 is FYNNEI. CDR3 protein: CAIRLAGGETQYF. The CDR3 DNA reads as TGTGCAATCAGACTAGCGGGGGGAGAGACCCAGTACTTC.

The rearrangement uses TRBV7-2 and TRBJ2-1; D uncertain. Germline V gene lookup returns CDR1 SGHTA and CDR2 FQGNSA. The V and J ends lost 4 bases and 9 bases respectively, with 22 bases between them. The CDR3 contains 16 residues. CDR3 sequence: CASSSASGAESGEQFF. For the CDR3, the DNA is TGTGCCAGCAGCTCGGCATCCGGAGCTGAGTCCGGTGAGCAGTTCTTC. The full variable domain, completed using reference TRBV7-2 and TRBJ2-1, is GAGVSQSPSNKVTEKGKDVELRCDPISGHTALYWYRQSLGQGLEFLIYFQGNSAPDKSGLPSDRFSAERTGGSVSTLTIQRTQQEDSAVYLCASSSASGAESGEQFFGPGTRLTVL.

The V and J genes are TRBV21-1 and TRBJ2-5; TRBD2 is the table's D call, not checked against the DNA. TRBV21-1 has pseudogene status. The CDR3 is made up of 16 amino acids. CDR3 DNA: TGTGCCAGCAGCAAAGCTAGCCTAGCGCAGGTAGAGACCCAGTACTTC. This codes for CASSKASLAQVETQYF.

This sequence joins TRBV19 and TRBJ2-3; TRBD1 might be the D (6 bases). Per the germline V gene, CDR1 is LNHDA and CDR2 is SQIVND (reference sequence). Between the trimmed V and J ends, which lost 4 bases and 3 bases, there was a span of 11 bases. The length of the CDR3 is 14 residues. DNA of the CDR3: TGTGCCAGTAGTACACAGGGAGAGACAGATACGCAGTATTTT. As protein: CASSTQGETDTQYF. Looking up the rest from reference TRBV19 and TRBJ2-3 gives the full variable domain: DGGITQSPKYLFRKEGQNVTLSCEQNLNHDAMYWYRQDPGQGLRLIYYSQIVNDFQKGDIAEGYSVSREKKESFPLTVTSAQKNPTAFYLCASSTQGETDTQYFGPGTRLTVL.

V usage is TRBV25-1 and J usage is TRBJ2-3; D is perhaps TRBD2 (5 bases). Germline CDR1 reads MGHDK; CDR2 reads SYGVNS. V was clipped by 4 bases and J by 6 bases, with 23 bases between them. This CDR3 contains 17 residues. CDR3 coding DNA: TGTGCCAGCAGTGGGGTGGGAGTGGCGAATTTCGTGGATACGCAGTATTTT. Translated, it gives CASSGVGVANFVDTQYF.

This clonotype has just a few counts. The gene calls are TRBV29-1 and TRBJ1-1; the match to TRBD1 covers 10 bases. CDR1 SQVTM and CDR2 ANQGSEA come from the germline V gene. The CDR3 runs to 19 residues. Trimming at V came to 5 bases and at J to 1 base, leaving 19 bases not matched to a gene. DNA for the CDR3: TGCAGCGTTTCCCCCACCCTAGGTTGGGACAGGGGTAAGAACACTGAAGCTTTCTTT. Its translation: CSVSPTLGWDRGKNTEAFF. Supplemented by reference TRBV29-1 and TRBJ1-1, the full variable domain reads SAVISQKPSRDICQRGTSLTIQCQVDSQVTMMFWYRQQPGQSLTLIATANQGSEATYESGFVIDKFPISRPNLTFSTLTVSNMSPEDSSIYLCSVSPTLGWDRGKNTEAFFGQGTRLTVV.

This clonotype was counted a few times. V and J are TRBV9 and TRBJ2-1; 9 bases align to TRBD2. Trimming cost V 7 bases and J 7 bases; bases outside gene matches: 12. Germline loops: CDR1 SGDLS, CDR2 YYNGEE. The CDR3 contains 15 residues. The DNA for the CDR3 is TGTGCCAGCGGTGTAGCGGGAGCCATTGGGAATGAGCAGTTCTTC. This gives the protein CASGVAGAIGNEQFF. Full variable domain (remainder filled in from reference TRBV9 and TRBJ2-1): DSGVTQTPKHLITATGQRVTLRCSPRSGDLSVYWYQQSLDQGLQFLIQYYNGEERAKGNILERFSAQQFPDLHSELNLSSLELGDSALYFCASGVAGAIGNEQFFGPGTRLTVL.

There are a few counts of this clonotype. The V gene is TRBV20-1, the J gene TRBJ2-3, with no clear D. Trimming left V 4 bases short and J 4 bases short, with 9 bases between. This CDR3 has 12 residues. The germline V gene encodes CDR1 DFQATT and CDR2 SNEGSKA (reference sequence). In DNA, the CDR3 is TGCAGTGCTAAACAGACACCAGATACGCAGTATTTT. It specifies CSAKQTPDTQYF.

The V and J genes are TRBV14 and TRBJ2-1, with D unresolved. In germline, CDR1 is SGHDN, CDR2 FVKESK. V was trimmed by 5 bases and J by 4 bases, leaving 12 bases between them. CDR3 length: 14 amino acids. The chain's CDR3 is CASSLILRYNEQFF. The DNA for the CDR3 is TGTGCCAGCAGCTTAATACTTAGGTACAATGAGCAGTTCTTC.

The CDR3, as DNA: TGTGCCATCAGTGACTTCTCAGAGACCCAGTACTTC. Translating gives CAISDFSETQYF. The chain employs TRBV10-3 and TRBJ2-5; D ambiguous. Germline lookup yields CDR1 ENHRY and CDR2 SYGVKD. The CDR3 covers 12 residues. Trimming took 3 bases from V and 4 from J, leaving 6 bases between them.

The sample holds a few counts of this clonotype. V is TRBV7-2 and J is TRBJ2-5; unclear D gene. Germline values: CDR1 SGHTA, CDR2 FQGNSA. With 7 bases removed from V and 9 bases from J, the gap between germline ends came to 15 bases. The CDR3 consists of 12 residues. The CDR3 sequence is CASNDPNKAQYF. The DNA of the CDR3 is TGTGCCAGCAACGACCCCAACAAGGCCCAGTACTTC.

The rearrangement links TRBV7-9 to TRBJ2-5; 7 bases are a match to TRBD1. V lost 10 bases to trimming and J lost 2 bases; unmatched junction nucleotides: 13. This CDR3 is built from 15 residues. CDR1 and CDR2 (germline): SEHNR, FQNEAQ (reference sequence). The CDR3, as DNA: TGTGCCATCACCCCCTGGACAGGACAACAAGAGACCCAGTACTTC. It specifies CAITPWTGQQETQYF.

This clonotype was seen more than once but under ten times. The V gene is TRBV3-1, the J gene TRBJ2-7, with D possibly being TRBD2 (6 bases). This CDR3 is 17 amino acids long. CDR1 is LGHDT and CDR2 is YNNKEL in the germline V gene (reference sequence). Trimming removed 1 base from V and 4 bases from J, with 20 bases in between. For the CDR3, the DNA is TGTGCCAGCAGCCAAGCATCCGGGACGCGCGGAGGGTACGAGCAGTACTTC. This sequence encodes CASSQASGTRGGYEQYF.

In its sample, this clonotype was seen a few times. The chain uses TRBV7-9 and TRBJ2-7; 8 bases are shared with TRBD1. The CDR3 sequence is 15 residues long. Germline trimming cut 5 bases from V and 5 bases from J; bases unmatched to any gene: 11. Per germline, CDR1 SEHNR and CDR2 FQNEAQ (reference sequence). DNA of the CDR3: TGTGCCAGCAGCCTCGGCCGGGACAGGAGGAACGAGCAGTACTTC. Translated, it gives CASSLGRDRRNEQYF.

The V and J genes are TRBV15 and TRBJ2-5; D tentatively fits TRBD1 or TRBD2 (6 bases each). V was cut by 5 bases and J by 4 bases, with 17 bases left in between. Germline CDR1 is LNHNV and CDR2 is YYDKDF (reference sequence). The CDR3 is made up of 15 amino acids. The DNA of the CDR3 is TGTGCCACCAGCCCCTCGGGGGCCAGGTTAGAGACCCAGTACTTC. This translates into CATSPSGARLETQYF.

This clonotype came up many times. Here the CDR3 reads CASSYSITSGEQFF. The CDR3 nucleotides read TGTGCCAGCAGTTACTCGATTACTTCTGGTGAGCAGTTCTTC. The V call is TRBV6-5, the J call TRBJ2-1; D ambiguous. V gave up 0 bases and J gave up 9 bases, with 12 bases separating them. CDR3 length equals 14 residues. The V gene's germline CDR1 is MNHEY and CDR2 SVGAGI.

The rearrangement links TRBV20-1 to TRBJ1-5; D unclear. Germline assignment: CDR1 DFQATT and CDR2 SNEGSKA (reference sequence). Deletions cut 5 bases from V and 5 bases from J, with 13 bases between. The CDR3 has 13 amino acids. Here the CDR3 DNA reads TGCAGTGCTCAGGCCGCGGACTATCAGCCCCAGCATTTT. Translation gives CSAQAADYQPQHF.

The rearrangement links TRBV4-3 to TRBJ2-7; D remains ambiguous. The CDR3 spans 14 residues. V was cut by 4 bases and J by 7 bases, with 17 bases left in between. The germline V gene has CDR1 LGHNA and CDR2 YSLEER. CDR3 coding DNA: TGCGCCAGCAGCCGCCGTCGGGCAGACTTGGAGCAGTACTTC. It translates to CASSRRRADLEQYF.

The rearrangement joins TRBV6-5 to TRBJ1-3; D is unclear. The CDR3 loop spans 15 amino acids. Germline CDR1 reads MNHEY; CDR2 reads SVGAGI. V was clipped by 2 bases and J by 2 bases, with 10 bases between them. CDR3 region: CASSYDGVAGNTIYF. In DNA form, the CDR3 reads TGTGCCAGCAGTTACGACGGGGTCGCTGGAAACACCATATATTTT.

The chain uses TRBV20-1 and TRBJ2-1; the match to TRBD2 covers 11 bases. The germline V gene has CDR1 DFQATT and CDR2 SNEGSKA (reference sequence). The trim removed 6 bases at V and 3 bases at J, leaving 7 bases unmatched. The CDR3 is 15 residues long. In nucleotides, the CDR3 is TGCAGTGCCTACCCGACTAGCGGGGTCTACAATGAGCAGTTCTTC. This encodes CSAYPTSGVYNEQFF.

This clonotype was counted at least ten times. The rearrangement joins TRBV5-6 to TRBJ1-1; a possible D gene is TRBD1 (6 bases). Looked up from germline, CDR1 is SGHDT and CDR2 is YYEEEE. The CDR3 extends over 13 amino acids. Trimming took off 4 bases at V and 3 bases at J, with 10 bases between the two ends. The CDR3 loop reads CASSLDRYTEAFF. DNA for the CDR3: TGTGCCAGCAGCCTCGACAGGTACACTGAAGCTTTCTTT.

In this sample, this clonotype turned up a few times. V and J are TRBV10-3 and TRBJ2-1, with 8 bases identical to TRBD2. The germline CDR1 and CDR2 sequences are ENHRY and SYGVKD. V was clipped by 10 bases and J by 1 base; unmatched bases: 6. The CDR3 covers 14 residues. The CDR3 nucleotides read TGTGCCACCTCGGGACTAGAGTCCTACAATGAGCAGTTCTTC. It is translated as CATSGLESYNEQFF.

The chain couples TRBV7-9 to TRBJ2-5, with TRBD2 matching 10 bases. This CDR3 has 16 amino acids. V shed 5 bases and J 1 base; nucleotides not matched to a gene: 7. Germline V gives CDR1 SEHNR, CDR2 FQNEAQ (reference sequence). The CDR3 DNA follows: TGTGCCAGCAGCCTTCTAGCGGGGGTCAGCCAAGAGACCCAGTACTTC. Protein: CASSLLAGVSQETQYF.

The chain is built from TRBV12-3 or TRBV12-4 and TRBJ1-5, with D tentatively TRBD1 (6 bases). This CDR3 is built from 15 residues. V lost 2 bases, J lost 7 bases, and 15 bases lay in between. CDR3 sequence: CASSLLGALGQPQHF. CDR3 bases: TGTGCCAGCAGTTTATTGGGGGCACTGGGACAGCCCCAGCATTTT.

The V and J genes are TRBV6-6 and TRBJ1-1; unclear D gene. CDR1 MNHNY and CDR2 SVGAGI come from the germline V gene (reference sequence). This CDR3 comprises 12 residues. V shed 2 bases and J shed 7 bases, with 8 bases lying between them. The CDR3 spells CASSYAGGEAFF. The CDR3 DNA is TGTGCCAGCAGTTACGCCGGCGGTGAAGCTTTCTTT.

The chain recombines TRBV18 with TRBJ2-7, with no clear D. The germline CDR1 and CDR2 sequences are KGHSH and LQKENI. V dropped 6 bases and J dropped 5 bases, with 20 bases sitting between them. This CDR3 region has 15 residues. The chain's CDR3 is CASSRKIHPMDEQYF. The DNA of the CDR3 is TGTGCCAGCTCGCGCAAGATCCACCCCATGGACGAGCAGTACTTC.